This T cell receptor beta chain came from a study of cytomegalovirus exposure and HLA in healthy donors. This CDR3 comprises 13 residues. V dropped 6 bases and J dropped 4 bases, with 12 bases sitting between them. Germline CDR1 MNHEY, CDR2 SVGAGI. Sequencing used immunoSEQ multiplex PCR; TCRdb keeps in-frame clones, though not all of them. Counted here are 150,000 or so clones, approximately 90% occurring once; the ten biggest clones make up 6.2%. Sequencing was performed on PBMCs. The receptor was isolated from a young woman in good health and CMV-seropositive. The chain joins TRBV6-5 to TRBJ1-1; D unclear. The CDR3 protein is CASRFEGSTEAFF. The CDR3 nucleotides read TGTGCCAGCAGATTTGAAGGGAGCACTGAAGCTTTCTTT.